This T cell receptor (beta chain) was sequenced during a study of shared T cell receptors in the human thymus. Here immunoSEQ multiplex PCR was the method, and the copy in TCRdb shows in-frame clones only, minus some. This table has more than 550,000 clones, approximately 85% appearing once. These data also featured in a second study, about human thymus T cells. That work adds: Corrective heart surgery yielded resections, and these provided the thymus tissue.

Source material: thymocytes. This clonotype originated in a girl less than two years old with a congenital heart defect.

CDR3 sequence: CASSFGQGLYGYTF. CDR3 in DNA: TGTGCCAGCAGTTTTGGACAGGGCCTCTATGGCTACACCTTC. The chain carries TRBV27 and TRBJ1-2; TRBD1 matches 8 bases. Germline V CDR1 and CDR2: MNHEY, SMNVEV (reference sequence). CDR3 length equals 14 residues. Trimming took 3 bases from V and 4 from J; bases not matched to a gene: 4.